A selection of T cell receptor beta chains follows, all from one sample in a study of T cell repertoires in cytomegalovirus infection. One entry per CDR3 protein results from TCRdb running MiXCR on the reads. The table lists about 490,000 distinct CDR3 sequences, about 25% of them singletons. The specimen was PBMCs. All receptors derive from a human donor in good health (CMV status not recorded). Some clones in this sample may be carry-over from other donors' samples. Each CDR3 is given with its conserved first and last residue. Fields, in order: V gene, clone size, D gene, J gene, CDR3 DNA, CDR3 protein. A D gene is named only where the DNA matches it firmly. Clone size is stated in some rows and not others, as once, few, many or a class when expanded.

V gene: TRBV6-1; clone size: few; D gene: TRBD2; J gene: TRBJ2-1; CDR3 DNA: TGTGCCAGCAGGGGACTAGCGGAGCGGGGTGAGCAGTTCTTC; CDR3 protein: CASRGLAERGEQFF
V gene: TRBV9; clone size: NA; D gene: NA; J gene: TRBJ1-2; CDR3 DNA: TGTGCCAGCAGCGTAACACCGGACAGTAACTATGGCTACACCTTC; CDR3 protein: CASSVTPDSNYGYTF
V gene: TRBV7-9; clone size: NA; D gene: NA; J gene: TRBJ2-3; CDR3 DNA: TGTGCCAGCAGCCCTCAGGACAGCACAGATACGCAGTATTTT; CDR3 protein: CASSPQDSTDTQYF
V gene: TRBV20-1; clone size: NA; D gene: TRBD2; J gene: TRBJ2-1; CDR3 DNA: TGCAGTGCGGCAAGTCGGGAGGACTCCTACAATGAGCAGTTCTTC; CDR3 protein: CSAASREDSYNEQFF
V gene: TRBV7-2; clone size: NA; D gene: TRBD2; J gene: TRBJ2-3; CDR3 DNA: TGTGCCAGCAGCCCCGGGACTAGTGCCCATGCGCAGTATTTT; CDR3 protein: CASSPGTSAHAQYF
V gene: TRBV7-2; clone size: many; D gene: TRBD1; J gene: TRBJ1-3; CDR3 DNA: TGTGCCAGCAGCTTAGGCCGGACAGGGGCCTCTGGAAACACCATATATTTT; CDR3 protein: CASSLGRTGASGNTIYF
V gene: TRBV29-1; clone size: NA; D gene: TRBD1; J gene: TRBJ1-5; CDR3 DNA: TGCAGCGTTAGGACAGGGGAGGGCCCCAATCAGCCCCAGCATTTT; CDR3 protein: CSVRTGEGPNQPQHF
V gene: TRBV6-2/TRBV6-3; clone size: NA; D gene: NA; J gene: TRBJ2-3; CDR3 DNA: TGTGCCAGCAGTTACTCCGAACGGAACACAGATACGCAGTATTTT; CDR3 protein: CASSYSERNTDTQYF
V gene: TRBV2; clone size: NA; D gene: TRBD1; J gene: TRBJ1-1; CDR3 DNA: TGTGCCAGCTGTCGGACAGGGACCACTGAAGCTTTCTTT; CDR3 protein: CASCRTGTTEAFF
V gene: TRBV24-1; clone size: NA; D gene: TRBD2; J gene: TRBJ2-1; CDR3 DNA: TGTGCCACCACAGCTAGCGGGAGCGGTGAGCAGTTCTTC; CDR3 protein: CATTASGSGEQFF
V gene: TRBV7-2; clone size: many; D gene: NA; J gene: TRBJ1-5; CDR3 DNA: TGTGCCAGCAGTTCTCTTGAGGGTCAGCCCCAGCATTTT; CDR3 protein: CASSSLEGQPQHF
V gene: TRBV7-9; clone size: many; D gene: NA; J gene: TRBJ2-1; CDR3 DNA: TGTGCCAGCAGCTTCAAGGTTCGATCCTCCTACAATGAGCAGTTCTTC; CDR3 protein: CASSFKVRSSYNEQFF
V gene: TRBV24-1; clone size: few; D gene: TRBD1; J gene: TRBJ2-1; CDR3 DNA: TGTGCCACCAGGGATATCGGGACAGAAAATAATGAGCAGTTCTTC; CDR3 protein: CATRDIGTENNEQFF
V gene: TRBV7-9; clone size: NA; D gene: NA; J gene: TRBJ1-2; CDR3 DNA: TGTGCCAGCAACTCAAGGGCAGGGGATATTACAGATGGCTACACCTTC; CDR3 protein: CASNSRAGDITDGYTF
V gene: TRBV7-3; clone size: few; D gene: TRBD1; J gene: TRBJ1-1; CDR3 DNA: TGTGCCAGCAGCCCAGCCGGGACAGGGGGCTCTTTCTTT; CDR3 protein: CASSPAGTGGSFF
V gene: TRBV7-3; clone size: many; D gene: TRBD2; J gene: TRBJ2-1; CDR3 DNA: TGTGCCAGCAGCTTAGGACTAGCGACCTACAATGAGCAGTTCTTC; CDR3 protein: CASSLGLATYNEQFF
V gene: TRBV7-9; clone size: NA; D gene: NA; J gene: TRBJ1-4; CDR3 DNA: TGTGCCAGCAGCTCGAGTGGGGGAAAACTGTTTTTT; CDR3 protein: CASSSSGGKLFF
V gene: TRBV7-9; clone size: few; D gene: TRBD1; J gene: TRBJ1-3; CDR3 DNA: TGTGCCAGCAGCTTATGGGACAGGGTCGGAAACACCATATATTTT; CDR3 protein: CASSLWDRVGNTIYF
V gene: TRBV9; clone size: once; D gene: NA; J gene: TRBJ2-3; CDR3 DNA: TGTGCCAGCAGCGCTCACCGAGATACGCAGTATTTT; CDR3 protein: CASSAHRDTQYF
V gene: TRBV27; clone size: NA; D gene: NA; J gene: TRBJ2-3; CDR3 DNA: TGTGCCAGCAACTCGCCGGGCATCTCTAGCACAGATACGCAGTATTTT; CDR3 protein: CASNSPGISSTDTQYF
V gene: TRBV7-2; clone size: many; D gene: NA; J gene: TRBJ2-3; CDR3 DNA: TGTGCCAGCAGCTTAGGGGCGGGAAGGAGCACAGATACGCAGTATTTT; CDR3 protein: CASSLGAGRSTDTQYF
V gene: TRBV18; clone size: NA; D gene: TRBD2; J gene: TRBJ2-2; CDR3 DNA: TGTGCCAGCTCTAAAGCCGCTAGCGGACGGAACACCGGGGAGCTGTTTTTT; CDR3 protein: CASSKAASGRNTGELFF
V gene: TRBV12-3/TRBV12-4; clone size: NA; D gene: NA; J gene: TRBJ1-6; CDR3 DNA: TGTGCCAGCAGGAGGCGGAGGCGGGATTCACCCCTCCACTTT; CDR3 protein: CASRRRRRDSPLHF
V gene: TRBV6-5; clone size: few; D gene: NA; J gene: TRBJ1-1; CDR3 DNA: TGTGCCAGCAGTTACTCGCCCCTGCCGAACACTGAAGCTTTCTTT; CDR3 protein: CASSYSPLPNTEAFF
V gene: TRBV5-8; clone size: NA; D gene: NA; J gene: TRBJ1-5; CDR3 DNA: TGTGCCAGCAGCCTGAGGGTTATCGGAAGTCAGCCCCAGCATTTT; CDR3 protein: CASSLRVIGSQPQHF